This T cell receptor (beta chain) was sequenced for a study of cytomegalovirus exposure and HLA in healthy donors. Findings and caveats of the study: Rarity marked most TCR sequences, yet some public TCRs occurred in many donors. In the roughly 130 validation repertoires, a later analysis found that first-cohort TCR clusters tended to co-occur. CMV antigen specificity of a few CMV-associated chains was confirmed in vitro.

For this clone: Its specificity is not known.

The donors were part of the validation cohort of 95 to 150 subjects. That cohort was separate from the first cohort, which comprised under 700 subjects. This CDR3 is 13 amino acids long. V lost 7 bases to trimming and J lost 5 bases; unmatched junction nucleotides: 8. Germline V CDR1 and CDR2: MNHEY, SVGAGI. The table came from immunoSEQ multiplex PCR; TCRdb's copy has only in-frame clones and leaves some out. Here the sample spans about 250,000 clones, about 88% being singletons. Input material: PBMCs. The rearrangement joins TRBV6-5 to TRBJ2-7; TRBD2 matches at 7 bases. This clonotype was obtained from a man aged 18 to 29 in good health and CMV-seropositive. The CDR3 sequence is CASTQTSNNEQYF. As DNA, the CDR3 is TGTGCCAGCACCCAGACTAGCAACAACGAGCAGTACTTC.